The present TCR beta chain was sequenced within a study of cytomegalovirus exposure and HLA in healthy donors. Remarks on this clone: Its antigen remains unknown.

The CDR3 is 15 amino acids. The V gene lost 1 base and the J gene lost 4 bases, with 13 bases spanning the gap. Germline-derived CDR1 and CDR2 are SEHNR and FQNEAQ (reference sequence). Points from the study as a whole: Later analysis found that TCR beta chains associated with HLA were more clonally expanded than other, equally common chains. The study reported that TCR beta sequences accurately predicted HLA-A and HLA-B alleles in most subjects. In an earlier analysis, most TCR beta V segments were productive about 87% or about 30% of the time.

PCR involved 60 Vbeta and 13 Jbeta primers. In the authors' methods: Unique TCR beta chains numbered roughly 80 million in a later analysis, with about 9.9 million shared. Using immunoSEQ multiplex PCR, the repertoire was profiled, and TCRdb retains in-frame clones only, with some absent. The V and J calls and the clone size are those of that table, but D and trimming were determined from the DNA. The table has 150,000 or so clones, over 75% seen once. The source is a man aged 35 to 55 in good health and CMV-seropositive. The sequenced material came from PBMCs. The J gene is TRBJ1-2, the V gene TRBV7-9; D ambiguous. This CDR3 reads CASSLGYGGSYGYTF. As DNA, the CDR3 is TGTGCCAGCAGCTTAGGTTATGGCGGATCCTATGGCTACACCTTC.